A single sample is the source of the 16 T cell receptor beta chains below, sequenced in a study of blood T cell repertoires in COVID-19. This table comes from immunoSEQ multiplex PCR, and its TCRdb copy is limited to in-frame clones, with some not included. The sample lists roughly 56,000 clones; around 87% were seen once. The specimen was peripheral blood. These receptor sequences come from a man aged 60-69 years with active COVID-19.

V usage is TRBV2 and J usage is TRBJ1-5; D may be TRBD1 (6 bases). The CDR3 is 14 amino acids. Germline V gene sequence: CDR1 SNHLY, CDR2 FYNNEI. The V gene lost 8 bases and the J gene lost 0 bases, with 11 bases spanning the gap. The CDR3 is CASSRGASNQPQHF. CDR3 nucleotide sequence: TGTGCCAGCTCCCGGGGGGCTAGCAATCAGCCCCAGCATTTT.

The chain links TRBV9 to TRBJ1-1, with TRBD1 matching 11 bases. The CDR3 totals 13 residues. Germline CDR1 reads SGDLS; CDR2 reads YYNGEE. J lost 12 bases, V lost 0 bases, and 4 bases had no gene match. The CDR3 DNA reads TGTGCCAGCAGCGTAGGGACAGGGGGCGGAACTTTCTTT. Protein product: CASSVGTGGGTFF.

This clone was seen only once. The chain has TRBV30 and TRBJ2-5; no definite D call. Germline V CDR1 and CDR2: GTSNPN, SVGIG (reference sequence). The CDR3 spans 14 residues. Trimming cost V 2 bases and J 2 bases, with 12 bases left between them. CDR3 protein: CAWSRQPTQETQYF. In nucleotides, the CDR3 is TGTGCCTGGAGTCGACAACCGACGCAAGAGACCCAGTACTTC.

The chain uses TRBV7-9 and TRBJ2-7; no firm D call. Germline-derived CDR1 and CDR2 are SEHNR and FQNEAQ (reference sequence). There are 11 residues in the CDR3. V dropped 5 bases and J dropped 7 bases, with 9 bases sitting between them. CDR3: CASSRGLEQYF. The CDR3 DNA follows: TGTGCCAGCAGCCGCGGCCTAGAGCAGTACTTC.

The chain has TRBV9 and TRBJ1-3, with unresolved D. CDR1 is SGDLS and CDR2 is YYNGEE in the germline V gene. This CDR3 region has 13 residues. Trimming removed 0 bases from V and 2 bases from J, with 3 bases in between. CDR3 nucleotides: TGTGCCAGCAGCGTAGCCGCTGGAAACACCATATATTTT. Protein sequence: CASSVAAGNTIYF.

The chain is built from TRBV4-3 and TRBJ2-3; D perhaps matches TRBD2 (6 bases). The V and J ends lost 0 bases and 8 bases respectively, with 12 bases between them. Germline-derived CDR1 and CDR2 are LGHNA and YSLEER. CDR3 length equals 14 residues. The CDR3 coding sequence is TGCGCCAGCAGCCAAGATGGGACTCATGTTACGCAGTATTTT. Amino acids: CASSQDGTHVTQYF.

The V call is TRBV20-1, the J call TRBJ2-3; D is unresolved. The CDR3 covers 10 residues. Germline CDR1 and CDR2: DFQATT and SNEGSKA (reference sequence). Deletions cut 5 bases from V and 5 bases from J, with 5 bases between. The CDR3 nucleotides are TGCAGTGCTCCAGGAGATACGCAGTATTTT. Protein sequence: CSAPGDTQYF.

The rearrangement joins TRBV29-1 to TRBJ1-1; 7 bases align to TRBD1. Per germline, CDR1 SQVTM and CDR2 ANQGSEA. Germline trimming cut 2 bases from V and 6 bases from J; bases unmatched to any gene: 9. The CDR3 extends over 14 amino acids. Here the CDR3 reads CSVEIGDRVSEAFF. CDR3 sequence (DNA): TGCAGCGTTGAAATTGGAGACAGGGTGTCTGAAGCTTTCTTT.

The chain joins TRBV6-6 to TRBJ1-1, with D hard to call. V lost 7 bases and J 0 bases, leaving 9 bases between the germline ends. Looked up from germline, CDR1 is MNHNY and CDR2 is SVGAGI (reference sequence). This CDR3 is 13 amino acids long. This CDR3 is CASIIQMNTEAFF. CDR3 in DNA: TGTGCCAGCATTATACAGATGAACACTGAAGCTTTCTTT.

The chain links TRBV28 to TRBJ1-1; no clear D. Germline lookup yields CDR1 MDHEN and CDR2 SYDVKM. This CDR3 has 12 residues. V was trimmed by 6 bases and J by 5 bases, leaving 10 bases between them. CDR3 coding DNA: TGTGCCAGCAGCATAGGAGGAACTGAAGCTTTCTTT. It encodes CASSIGGTEAFF. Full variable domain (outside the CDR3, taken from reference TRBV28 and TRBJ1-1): DVKVTQSSRYLVKRTGEKVFLECVQDMDHENMFWYRQDPGLGLRLIYFSYDVKMKEKGDIPEGYSVSREKKERFSLILESASTNQTSMYLCASSIGGTEAFFGQGTRLTVV.

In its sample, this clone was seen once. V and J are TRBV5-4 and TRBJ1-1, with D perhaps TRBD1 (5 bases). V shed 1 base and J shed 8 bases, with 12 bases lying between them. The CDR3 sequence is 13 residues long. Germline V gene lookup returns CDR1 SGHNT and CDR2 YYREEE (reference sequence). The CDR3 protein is CASSLSGGVEAFF. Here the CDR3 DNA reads TGTGCCAGCAGCTTGTCGGGGGGAGTAGAAGCTTTCTTT.

The CDR3 nucleotides are TGCGCCAGCAGCTTGGCAGGGAGGAGCAATCAGCCCCAGCATTTT. Translated, it gives CASSLAGRSNQPQHF. The chain combines TRBV5-1 with TRBJ1-5; TRBD1 might be the D (5 bases). Germline V gene data show CDR1 as SGHRS and CDR2 as YFSETQ. The CDR3 contains 15 residues. Trimming shortened V by 0 bases and J by 1 base, and 8 bases separated the two germline ends.

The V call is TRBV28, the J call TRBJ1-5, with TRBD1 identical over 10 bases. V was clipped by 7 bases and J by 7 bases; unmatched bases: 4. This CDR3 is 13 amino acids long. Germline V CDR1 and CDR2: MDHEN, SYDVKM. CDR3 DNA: TGTGCCAGCATCCGACAGGGGGCCCAGCCCCAGCATTTT. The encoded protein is CASIRQGAQPQHF.

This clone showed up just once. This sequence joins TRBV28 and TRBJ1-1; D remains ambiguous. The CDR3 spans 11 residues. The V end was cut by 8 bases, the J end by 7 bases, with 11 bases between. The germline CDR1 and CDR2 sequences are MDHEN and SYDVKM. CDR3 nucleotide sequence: TGTGCCAGCTCGTACTACTTTGAAGCTTTCTTT. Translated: CASSYYFEAFF.

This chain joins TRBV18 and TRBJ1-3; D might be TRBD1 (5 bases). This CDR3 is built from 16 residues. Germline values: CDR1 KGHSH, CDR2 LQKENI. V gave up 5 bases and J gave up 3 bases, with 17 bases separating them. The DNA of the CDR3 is TGTGCCAGCTCAGAACAGGCGCCAACCGGTGGAAACACCATATATTTT. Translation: CASSEQAPTGGNTIYF.

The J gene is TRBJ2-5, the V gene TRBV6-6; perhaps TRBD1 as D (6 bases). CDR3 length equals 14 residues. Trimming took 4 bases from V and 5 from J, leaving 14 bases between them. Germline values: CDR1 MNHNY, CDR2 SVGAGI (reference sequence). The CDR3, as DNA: TGTGCCAGCAGTTGGGGGCGAGAAGGGGAGACCCAGTACTTC. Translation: CASSWGREGETQYF.